This T cell receptor (beta chain) was recovered during a study of blood T cells in healthy people across ages. Study-wide results and limits: Relative to aged donors, long-lived donors carried more naive CD4+ cells and displayed higher diversity. With donor CMV status unknown, expanded clonotype changes were possibly confounded. While age rose, TCR beta diversity per million T cells dropped in a roughly linear way.

PCR was performed a second time for roughly 7 to 12 cycles using a sample-barcoded 5' primer and a J-beta primer mix. TCRdb passed the 5' RACE reads through MiXCR, listing each CDR3 protein once. The table has approximately 1.5 million distinct CDR3 sequences, approximately 32% seen once. As regards this clonotype: Its specificity is unknown. Sequence at one end of the junction differs from germline and may be a read error.

Germline CDR1 and CDR2: DFQATT and SNEGSKA (reference sequence). This CDR3 has 16 amino acids. This chain connects TRBV20-1 to TRBJ2-7; D may be TRBD1 (5 bases). Specimen: blood. This TCR was sampled from a woman younger than 45 in good health. The DNA of the CDR3 is TGCGGTGCTAGAGATCAGGGCAGGCCGCTCCCCTACGAGCAGTACTTC. Amino acid sequence: CGARDQGRPLPYEQYF.